A single sample gave rise to the 17 T cell receptor beta chains below, sequenced in a study of identical twins. TCRdb called the 5' RACE reads again in MiXCR, with one record for every CDR3 protein. The sample lists approximately 490,000 distinct CDR3 sequences; 20% to 25% were seen once. The sample was also reused in another study, on yellow fever vaccine responses in identical twins.

The sample consisted of CD4+ T cells sorted from blood. The source of these receptors is a woman between 18 and 30 years old in good health.

The chain is built from TRBV11-2 and TRBJ2-3, with D perhaps TRBD1 or TRBD2 (5 bases each). The CDR3 is 14 residues long. In germline, CDR1 is SGHAT, CDR2 FQNNGV. With 5 bases removed from V and 3 bases from J, the gap between germline ends came to 12 bases. For the CDR3, the DNA is TGTGCCAGCAGCGTTCGCAGGGAGACAGATACGCAGTATTTT. Amino acid sequence: CASSVRRETDTQYF.

The chain uses TRBV6-2 or TRBV6-3 and TRBJ2-7, with 14 bases matching TRBD2. Trimming took 2 bases from V and 3 from J; bases not matched to a gene: 18. This CDR3 has 21 amino acids. Germline CDR1 MNHEY, CDR2 SVGEGT. In nucleotides, the CDR3 is TGTGCCAGCAGTTACGTAGCCCCGGGGACTAGCGGGAGAAAAGACGTCTACGAGCAGTACTTC. This gives the protein CASSYVAPGTSGRKDVYEQYF.

The chain links TRBV27 to TRBJ2-2, with 12 bases that match TRBD1. The CDR3 is 17 amino acids. V shed 6 bases and J 3 bases; nucleotides not matched to a gene: 8. Germline CDR1 is MNHEY and CDR2 is SMNVEV (reference sequence). CDR3 protein: CASSEPGQGAHTGELFF. DNA of the CDR3: TGTGCCAGCAGCGAACCGGGACAGGGGGCCCACACCGGGGAGCTGTTTTTT.

With regard to this clonotype: The junction departs from the called germline gene at one end, perhaps through a read error. The chain uses TRBV10-3 and TRBJ2-5; 12 bases are shared with TRBD1. The length of the CDR3 is 12 residues. CDR1 and CDR2 from the germline V gene are ENHRY and SYGVKD. The CDR3 nucleotides are TGTGCCATCAGTGAGGTACCGGGACAGGGGGCCTTC. Translation gives CAISEVPGQGAF.

This clonotype came up a few times. The chain has TRBV10-1 and TRBJ1-1; D remains ambiguous. From germline, CDR1 is WNHNN and CDR2 SYGVQD (reference sequence). CDR3 size: 12 residues. V lost 8 bases and J lost 3, with 10 bases in between. The CDR3 sequence is CASGTSYTEAFF. The CDR3, as DNA: TGCGCCAGCGGTACGTCTTACACTGAAGCTTTCTTT.

This clonotype appeared a few times. The rearrangement uses TRBV3-1 and TRBJ2-2; TRBD2 aligns across 14 bases. The CDR3 is 17 residues long. Unmatched junction bases numbered 7, after V lost 0 bases and J lost 10 bases. Germline CDR1 LGHDT, CDR2 YNNKEL (reference sequence). The CDR3 region has the DNA TGTGCCAGCAGCCAAGAAGGTCGACTAGCGGGAGGGTCGGAGCTGTTTTTT. Translation: CASSQEGRLAGGSELFF.

V gene TRBV20-1 combines with J gene TRBJ2-1; D unclear. Trimming cost V 5 bases and J 5 bases, with 10 bases left between them. Germline CDR1 and CDR2: DFQATT and SNEGSKA (reference sequence). CDR3 length equals 12 residues. The DNA of the CDR3 is TGCAGTGCTTCGCCCCCACACAATGAGCAGTTCTTC. This translates into CSASPPHNEQFF.

This CDR3 reads CATRVANTGELFF. CDR3 coding DNA: TGTGCCACGCGGGTGGCGAACACCGGGGAGCTGTTTTTT. The chain uses TRBV6-1 and TRBJ2-2, with D tentatively TRBD2 (5 bases). The CDR3 sequence is 13 residues long. V lost 10 bases and J lost 0, with 9 bases in between. Per germline, CDR1 MNHNS and CDR2 SASEGT.

This clonotype was seen more than once but under ten times. The V call is TRBV11-2, the J call TRBJ2-7; the D gene is possibly TRBD2 (6 bases). CDR3 length: 15 residues. CDR1 and CDR2 (germline): SGHAT, FQNNGV. V was pared by 2 bases and J by 6 bases, with 17 bases between. The CDR3 nucleotides are TGTGCCAGCAGCTTATTGGCGGGGAAAATCGGCGAGCAGTACGTC. Translating it yields CASSLLAGKIGEQYV.

This clonotype has a handful of counts. The J gene is TRBJ2-2, the V gene TRBV27, with unresolved D. CDR1 MNHEY and CDR2 SMNVEV come from the germline V gene (reference sequence). Trimming removed 1 base at V and 3 bases at J, with 12 bases between. The CDR3 runs to 16 residues. CDR3 region: CASSLFGTAHTGELFF. Here the CDR3 DNA reads TGTGCCAGCAGTTTATTTGGAACAGCGCACACCGGGGAGCTGTTTTTT.

The V and J genes are TRBV3-1 and TRBJ2-7; D is unclear. V was cut by 0 bases and J by 2 bases, with 8 bases left in between. CDR3 length: 14 amino acids. From germline, CDR1 is LGHDT and CDR2 YNNKEL (reference sequence). The CDR3 DNA is TGTGCCAGCAGCCAAGATGCGGTGACCTACGAGCAGTACTTC. Encoded protein: CASSQDAVTYEQYF.

This clonotype was detected once. V gene TRBV5-1 combines with J gene TRBJ2-1; D unresolved. The CDR3 has 11 amino acids. The V and J ends lost 1 base and 10 bases respectively, with 6 bases between them. The germline V gene has CDR1 SGHRS and CDR2 YFSETQ. The CDR3 region has the DNA TGCGCCAGCAGCTTGCCCGGGGAGCAGTTCTTC. It translates to CASSLPGEQFF.

This sequence joins TRBV12-5 and TRBJ2-3, with TRBD2 as a possible D gene (6 bases). Trimming took off 3 bases at V and 6 bases at J, with 25 bases between the two ends. The CDR3 has 18 amino acids. Germline V lookup: CDR1 LGHNT, CDR2 FRNRAP. CDR3 amino acids: CASGLPTRDSLVSDTQYF. As DNA, the CDR3 is TGTGCTAGTGGTTTACCCACCCGGGACTCCCTAGTTTCGGATACGCAGTATTTT. The full variable domain, with the rest looked up from reference TRBV12-5 and TRBJ2-3, is DARVTQTPRHKVTEMGQEVTMRCQPILGHNTVFWYRQTMMQGLELLAYFRNRAPLDDSGMPKDRFSAEMPDATLATLKIQPSEPRDSAVYFCASGLPTRDSLVSDTQYFGPGTRLTVL.

The gene calls are TRBV9 and TRBJ2-1; the D is unclear. Germline lookup yields CDR1 SGDLS and CDR2 YYNGEE. V lost 3 bases and J lost 3, with 13 bases in between. The CDR3 totals 15 residues. The CDR3, as DNA: TGTGCCAGCAGCGCCGACCTACCAAGCTACAATGAGCAGTTCTTC. Its protein is CASSADLPSYNEQFF.

V and J are TRBV5-1 and TRBJ2-3; D unclear. V dropped 4 bases and J dropped 4 bases, with 10 bases sitting between them. Per the germline V gene, CDR1 is SGHRS and CDR2 is YFSETQ. The CDR3 runs 13 residues. The CDR3 protein is CASSGSSADTQYF. The DNA for the CDR3 is TGCGCCAGCAGCGGATCATCGGCAGATACGCAGTATTTT.

There are a few counts of this clonotype. The chain couples TRBV2 to TRBJ2-3; TRBD1 matches at 7 bases. V lost 5 bases, J lost 2 bases, and 7 bases stayed unmatched. Germline CDR1 is SNHLY and CDR2 is FYNNEI. The CDR3 has 15 amino acids. The CDR3 sequence: CASSWTGLYTDTQYF. In DNA, the CDR3 is TGTGCCAGCAGTTGGACAGGACTTTACACAGATACGCAGTATTTT.

Only a few counts were recorded for this clonotype. V usage is TRBV3-1 and J usage is TRBJ1-2; D gene unclear. The CDR3 covers 11 residues. CDR1 is LGHDT and CDR2 is YNNKEL in the germline V gene (reference sequence). Trimming cost V 2 bases and J 7 bases, with 5 bases left between them. The CDR3 DNA is TGTGCCAGCAGCCAATACGGTGGCTACACCTTC. This gives the protein CASSQYGGYTF.